This T cell receptor beta chain was retrieved from a study of control samples from healthy donors and cancer patients. Here immunoSEQ multiplex PCR was the method, and the copy in TCRdb shows in-frame clones only, minus some. This table holds some 100,000 clones, almost 90% found once. The source of this sequence is a man aged 30 to 39 in good health. Sequenced sample: blood.

This chain's CDR3 is CASSLLTGDTEAFF. The DNA for the CDR3 is TGTGCCAGCAGCCTATTGACAGGGGACACTGAAGCTTTCTTT. This chain connects TRBV9 to TRBJ1-1, with TRBD1 identical over 8 bases. The V segment lost 4 bases and the J segment 3 bases; nucleotides outside the gene matches: 5. The CDR3 has 14 residues. Germline V gene sequence: CDR1 SGDLS, CDR2 YYNGEE.